This TCR beta chain was captured by sequencing in a study of a mutant IDH1 vaccine in newly diagnosed glioma. The time point here: baseline, week 1 (first vaccination visit). The treatment here: pre-vaccination baseline after standard-of-care therapy. As regards this clone: Its antigen is as yet unknown.

The CDR3 spans 11 residues. Germline V CDR1 and CDR2: DFQATT, SNEGSKA (reference sequence). V was shortened by 6 bases and J by 6 bases, with 12 bases between the two germline ends. Sequenced by immunoSEQ multiplex PCR; TCRdb stores in-frame clones only, minus some. The table includes about 63,000 clones, 65% to 85% detected once. Findings and limits, study-wide: Immune responses arising from the vaccine appeared in about 93% of patients.

The TCR comes from a woman younger than 30 with glioma. Some clones in this sample may be carry-over from other donors' samples. This chain links TRBV20-1 with TRBJ2-7; D unclear. The specimen was peripheral blood mononuclear cells (PBMCs), collected from a glioma patient treated with radiotherapy, temozolomide or both. The chain's CDR3 is CSAIGPREQYF. The CDR3 DNA follows: TGCAGTGCAATCGGGCCCCGCGAGCAGTACTTC.